This T cell receptor beta chain was sequenced in a study of CD8 T cells in ankylosing spondylitis. Points from the study as a whole: Certain motif variants had earlier been reported in reactive arthritis synovial fluid and blood. There was reportedly significant enrichment of clones that were disease-linked in matched ankylosing spondylitis synovial fluid. Within ankylosing spondylitis blood, a TCR beta motif made up of eight or nine highly homologous variants appeared to be characteristic. Disease-linked clones proved CD8+ and comparatively uncommon in peripheral blood.

The authors made TCR beta libraries by quantitative 5'-RACE with molecular barcodes. TCRdb recomputed calls from the 5' RACE reads with MiXCR, one row per CDR3 protein. The sample holds approximately 540,000 distinct CDR3 sequences, over 9.5% seen once. As for this clonotype: No antigen is known for it.

The receptor's source is a male donor with ankylosing spondylitis. The source material was blood, either unsorted or a sorted T cell fraction (not recorded which).

CDR3 protein: CASSPGTSWRETQYF. CDR3 in DNA: TGTGCCAGCAGCCCAGGGACTAGCTGGCGAGAGACCCAGTACTTC. This rearrangement joins TRBV11-1 to TRBJ2-5, with 9 bases lining up with TRBD2. This CDR3 is 15 amino acids long. Germline CDR1 SGHAT, CDR2 FQDESV (reference sequence). J gave up 4 bases and V 5 bases, and 8 bases lay outside the gene matches.